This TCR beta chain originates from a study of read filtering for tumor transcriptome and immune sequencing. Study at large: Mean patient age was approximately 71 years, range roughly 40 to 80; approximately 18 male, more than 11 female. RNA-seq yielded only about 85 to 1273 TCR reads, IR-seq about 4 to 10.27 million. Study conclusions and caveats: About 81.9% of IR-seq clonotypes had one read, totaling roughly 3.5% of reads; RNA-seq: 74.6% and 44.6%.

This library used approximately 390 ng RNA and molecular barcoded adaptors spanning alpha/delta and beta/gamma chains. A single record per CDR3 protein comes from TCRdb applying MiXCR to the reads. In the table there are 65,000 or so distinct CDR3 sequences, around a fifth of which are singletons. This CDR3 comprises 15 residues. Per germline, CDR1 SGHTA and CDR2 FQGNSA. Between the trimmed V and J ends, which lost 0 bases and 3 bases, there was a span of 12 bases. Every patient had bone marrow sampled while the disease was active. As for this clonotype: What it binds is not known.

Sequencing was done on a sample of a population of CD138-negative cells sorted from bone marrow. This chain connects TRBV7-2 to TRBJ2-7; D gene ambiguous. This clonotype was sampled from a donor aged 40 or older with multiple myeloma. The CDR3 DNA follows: TGTGCCAGCAGCTTAGCGGCCGATTTTTTCTACGAGCAGTACTTC. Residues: CASSLAADFFYEQYF. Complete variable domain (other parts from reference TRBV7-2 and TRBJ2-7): GAGVSQSPSNKVTEKGKDVELRCDPISGHTALYWYRQSLGQGLEFLIYFQGNSAPDKSGLPSDRFSAERTGGSVSTLTIQRTQQEDSAVYLCASSLAADFFYEQYFGPGTRLTVT.